The next 20 T cell receptor beta chains were all read from a single sample in a study of radiotherapy plus CTLA-4 blockade in lung cancer. Assay: immunoSEQ multiplex PCR; the TCRdb copy retains only in-frame clones and omits some. In the table there are some 87,000 clones, over 80% of which are singletons. The specimen comprised peripheral blood, sampled from a patient treated with radiotherapy plus ipilimumab. Every receptor here comes from a human donor with non-small cell lung cancer that progressed on radiotherapy plus ipilimumab.

The chain uses TRBV5-4 and TRBJ2-3; 11 nucleotides align to TRBD1. Germline values: CDR1 SGHNT, CDR2 YYREEE (reference sequence). This CDR3 is built from 15 residues. The ends lost 4 bases at V and 2 bases at J; junction bases unmatched: 3. The CDR3 sequence is CASSVGQGATDTQYF. The DNA of the CDR3 is TGTGCCAGCAGCGTAGGACAGGGGGCCACAGATACGCAGTATTTT.

The chain carries TRBV5-1 and TRBJ2-7; possibly TRBD1 or TRBD2 for D (5 bases each). This CDR3 region has 15 residues. Looked up from germline, CDR1 is SGHRS and CDR2 is YFSETQ. With 4 bases removed from V and 2 bases from J, the gap between germline ends came to 16 bases. CDR3 protein: CASSGTSASAYEQYF. CDR3 nucleotide sequence: TGCGCCAGCAGCGGGACCTCCGCGTCCGCCTACGAGCAGTACTTC.

The CDR3 loop is CASSPEKNYGYTF. The DNA for the CDR3 is TGTGCCAGCTCACCAGAGAAAAACTATGGCTACACCTTC. The rearrangement uses TRBV18 and TRBJ1-2; D gene unclear. The germline CDR1 and CDR2 sequences are KGHSH and LQKENI. V lost 2 bases, J lost 2 bases, and 6 bases lay in between. The CDR3 has 13 residues.

V is TRBV19 and J is TRBJ1-5; 10 nucleotides align to TRBD1. Looked up from germline, CDR1 is LNHDA and CDR2 is SQIVND (reference sequence). This CDR3 is 19 amino acids long. V shed 3 bases, J shed 0 bases, and the junction held 11 bases outside the gene matches. CDR3 DNA: TGTGCCAGTAGTATGGGAGGACAGGGGGGCGGGTATAGCAATCAGCCCCAGCATTTT. This gives the protein CASSMGGQGGGYSNQPQHF. Full variable domain (remainder filled in from reference TRBV19 and TRBJ1-5): DGGITQSPKYLFRKEGQNVTLSCEQNLNHDAMYWYRQDPGQGLRLIYYSQIVNDFQKGDIAEGYSVSREKKESFPLTVTSAQKNPTAFYLCASSMGGQGGGYSNQPQHFGDGTRLSIL.

The chain links TRBV7-6 to TRBJ1-1; 8 bases are shared with TRBD1. Germline V gene sequence: CDR1 SGHVS, CDR2 FNYEAQ. The V segment lost 8 bases and the J segment 1 base; nucleotides outside the gene matches: 6. CDR3 length: 14 residues. The DNA of the CDR3 is TGTGCCAGCGCCGGGGGGACAGGGAACACTGAAGCTTTCTTT. Protein product: CASAGGTGNTEAFF. Based on the CDR3 plus reference TRBV7-6 and TRBJ1-1, the full variable domain is GAGVSQSPRYKVTKRGQDVALRCDPISGHVSLYWYRQALGQGPEFLTYFNYEAQQDKSGLPNDRFSAERPEGSISTLTIQRTEQRDSAMYRCASAGGTGNTEAFFGQGTRLTVV.

The V call is TRBV7-9, the J call TRBJ2-3; 7 nucleotides agree with TRBD1. CDR1 is SEHNR, CDR2 FQNEAQ, per germline (reference sequence). J gave up 1 base and V 5 bases, and 3 bases lay outside the gene matches. The CDR3 is 14 amino acids. The CDR3 is CASSRDRGTDTQYF. The CDR3 region has the DNA TGTGCCAGCAGCCGGGACAGAGGCACAGATACGCAGTATTTT.

This chain connects TRBV28 to TRBJ1-1; TRBD1 matches at 7 bases. V shed 6 bases and J 5 bases; nucleotides not matched to a gene: 12. CDR1 is MDHEN, CDR2 SYDVKM, per germline. CDR3 size: 15 residues. The CDR3 here is CASRTFRDSPTEAFF. In DNA form, the CDR3 reads TGTGCCAGCAGGACTTTCCGGGACAGCCCGACTGAAGCTTTCTTT.

V gene TRBV7-3 combines with J gene TRBJ1-1; 10 bases are a match to TRBD1. This CDR3 is 13 amino acids long. Germline V gene data show CDR1 as SGHTA and CDR2 as FQGTGA. V lost 4 bases to trimming and J lost 8 bases; unmatched junction nucleotides: 4. The CDR3 is CASSSDRGQEAFF. In nucleotides, the CDR3 is TGTGCCAGCAGCTCCGACAGGGGGCAGGAAGCTTTCTTT.

The chain links TRBV4-3 to TRBJ1-4; D call uncertain. The length of the CDR3 is 16 residues. Germline CDR1 LGHNA, CDR2 YSLEER. Trimming removed 0 bases at V and 8 bases at J, with 16 bases between. This chain's CDR3 is CASSQDRGFYSEKLFF. CDR3 coding DNA: TGCGCCAGCAGCCAAGATCGCGGATTTTACAGCGAAAAACTGTTTTTT.

This clone was recorded a few times. The gene calls are TRBV4-3 and TRBJ2-5; the match to TRBD2 covers 9 bases. V was pared by 0 bases and J by 5 bases, with 7 bases of the junction left unmatched. The CDR3 spans 16 residues. Looked up from germline, CDR1 is LGHNA and CDR2 is YSLEER. The CDR3 nucleotides read TGCGCCAGCAGCCAAGATCCAGCGGGGGGCGCCGAGACCCAGTACTTC. It codes for CASSQDPAGGAETQYF.

The rearrangement uses TRBV4-3 and TRBJ2-1, with D tentatively TRBD1 (6 bases). CDR1 and CDR2 from the germline V gene are LGHNA and YSLEER. The length of the CDR3 is 16 residues. Trimming shortened V by 1 base and J by 2 bases, and 12 bases separated the two germline ends. The CDR3 DNA sequence: TGCGCCAGCAGCCAAGGATGGGACAAACCCTACAATGAGCAGTTCTTC. It encodes CASSQGWDKPYNEQFF.

V and J are TRBV7-9 and TRBJ1-2; D call uncertain. The V end lost 3 bases, the J end lost 8 bases, and 19 bases lay between the germline ends. Germline V CDR1 and CDR2: SEHNR, FQNEAQ (reference sequence). The CDR3 sequence is 15 residues long. The CDR3 DNA follows: TGTGCCAGCAGCTTGGCCCTGGGGTCCTCAATCGGCTACACCTTC. This codes for CASSLALGSSIGYTF. The full variable domain, in which reference TRBV7-9 and TRBJ1-2 provide the parts outside the CDR3, is DTGVSQNPRHKITKRGQNVTFRCDPISEHNRLYWYRQTLGQGPEFLTYFQNEAQLEKSRLLSDRFSAERPKGSFSTLEIQRTEQGDSAMYLCASSLALGSSIGYTFGSGTRLTVV.

This chain connects TRBV27 to TRBJ2-1, with 11 bases matching TRBD2. The J segment lost 5 bases and the V segment lost 4 bases, leaving 7 bases of the junction unmatched. Germline V gives CDR1 MNHEY, CDR2 SMNVEV (reference sequence). The length of the CDR3 is 16 residues. Here the CDR3 DNA reads TGTGCCAGCAGTTCGATCAGACTAGCGGGGAACAATGAGCAGTTCTTC. Translating it yields CASSSIRLAGNNEQFF.

This clone was observed a few times. The chain uses TRBV9 and TRBJ1-3; D is perhaps TRBD1 (5 bases). V lost 0 bases to trimming and J lost 3 bases, with 10 bases between them. The CDR3 covers 15 residues. The V gene's germline CDR1 is SGDLS and CDR2 YYNGEE. The chain's CDR3 is CASSVGWGGGNTIYF. The CDR3 DNA reads TGTGCCAGCAGCGTAGGTTGGGGGGGTGGAAACACCATATATTTT.

The rearrangement uses TRBV11-3 and TRBJ2-5, with no clear D. The J call may be in error: the DNA end matches TRBJ2-7 better. The CDR3 extends over 12 amino acids. The germline CDR1 and CDR2 sequences are SGHNT and YENEEA. CDR3 bases: TGTGCCAGCAGTAATACAGACTACGAGCAGTACTTC. It is translated as CASSNTDYEQYF.

The chain couples TRBV6-5 to TRBJ2-1, with TRBD2 matching over 11 bases. CDR3 length: 15 amino acids. The V gene end was trimmed by 3 bases and the J gene end by 2 bases; junction bases not matched to a gene: 0. Looked up from germline, CDR1 is MNHEY and CDR2 is SVGAGI. The CDR3 nucleotides read TGTGCCAGCAGTTATAGCGGGGGGGCCTACAATGAGCAGTTCTTC. Translation gives CASSYSGGAYNEQFF.

The rearrangement uses TRBV6-5 and TRBJ1-2; maybe TRBD1 (5 bases). V lost 8 bases and J lost 5, with 12 bases in between. Germline-derived CDR1 and CDR2 are MNHEY and SVGAGI. The CDR3 has 12 amino acids. CDR3 DNA sequence: TGTGCCAGCGGGCCGAAGGGGTATGGCTACACCTTC. The encoded protein is CASGPKGYGYTF.

This clone showed up just once. Other DNA sequences in this sample translate to the same CDR3. The chain employs TRBV5-1 and TRBJ2-3, with D perhaps TRBD2 (5 bases). Germline CDR1 SGHRS, CDR2 YFSETQ. CDR3 length: 13 residues. V was clipped by 3 bases and J by 3 bases, with 8 bases between them. Written as DNA, the CDR3 is TGCGCCAGCAGCTACGAGGGAACAGATACGCAGTATTTT. It translates to CASSYEGTDTQYF.

This sequence joins TRBV5-1 and TRBJ2-7; 10 bases match TRBD2. Germline-derived CDR1 and CDR2 are SGHRS and YFSETQ. The CDR3 is 15 residues long. J gave up 1 base and V 4 bases, and 5 bases lay outside the gene matches. DNA of the CDR3: TGCGCCAGCAGCCTACGGACTAGCGGTTCCTACGAGCAGTACTTC. It translates to CASSLRTSGSYEQYF. Full variable domain (outside the CDR3, taken from reference TRBV5-1 and TRBJ2-7): KAGVTQTPRYLIKTRGQQVTLSCSPISGHRSVSWYQQTPGQGLQFLFEYFSETQRNKGNFPGRFSGRQFSNSRSEMNVSTLELGDSALYLCASSLRTSGSYEQYFGPGTRLTVT.

V is TRBV7-2 and J is TRBJ2-7, with D perhaps being TRBD1 or TRBD2 (6 bases each). This CDR3 comprises 15 residues. With 2 bases removed from V and 2 bases from J, the gap between germline ends came to 13 bases. CDR1 and CDR2 (germline): SGHTA, FQGNSA. The CDR3 sequence: CASSLTRGQAYEQYF. As DNA, the CDR3 is TGTGCCAGCAGCTTAACCCGGGGGCAGGCCTACGAGCAGTACTTC.